Shown below are 18 T cell receptor beta chains from a single sample sequenced in a study of blood T cell repertoires in COVID-19. This table comes from immunoSEQ multiplex PCR, and its TCRdb copy is limited to in-frame clones, with some not included. The sample holds more than 70,000 clones, roughly 86% seen once. What was sequenced was peripheral blood. These receptor sequences come from a woman aged 80 or over in a cohort sampled during active or convalescent COVID-19.

V is TRBV11-2 and J is TRBJ2-7, with TRBD1 as a possible D gene (5 bases). V was shortened by 3 bases and J by 5 bases, with 11 bases between the two germline ends. The CDR3 runs 13 residues. Germline V lookup: CDR1 SGHAT, CDR2 FQNNGV. CDR3 in amino acids: CASSFYVGDEQYF. Here the CDR3 DNA reads TGTGCCAGCAGCTTTTACGTAGGGGACGAGCAGTACTTC.

This clone was seen only a few times. V usage is TRBV11-3 and J usage is TRBJ1-1; 9 nucleotides align to TRBD1. Per the germline V gene, CDR1 is SGHNT and CDR2 is YENEEA. The CDR3 totals 14 residues. Losses at the gene ends were 8 bases for V and 5 bases for J; bases not matched to a gene: 9. This CDR3 is CASRWGGTGTEAFF. The CDR3 coding sequence is TGTGCCAGCCGCTGGGGGGGGACAGGGACTGAAGCTTTCTTT.

The chain uses TRBV19 and TRBJ1-2; D is unclear. The CDR3 has 14 residues. CDR1 is LNHDA and CDR2 is SQIVND in the germline V gene (reference sequence). V shed 5 bases and J shed 6 bases, with 16 bases lying between them. In DNA, the CDR3 is TGTGCCAGTAGTGCCCCCGGAGGAGGGAATGGCTACACCTTC. Translated, it gives CASSAPGGGNGYTF.

This chain joins TRBV5-4 and TRBJ1-2; 8 bases line up with TRBD1. Germline CDR1 reads SGHNT; CDR2 reads YYREEE (reference sequence). Unmatched junction bases numbered 5, after V lost 3 bases and J lost 1 base. This CDR3 comprises 15 residues. CDR3 nucleotides: TGTGCCAGCAGCTCGCCAGGGGGCTTTAACTATGGCTACACCTTC. This gives the protein CASSSPGGFNYGYTF.

The V and J genes are TRBV5-4 and TRBJ2-5, with TRBD1 matching 7 bases. The CDR3 covers 16 residues. The junction had 8 bases not matched to a gene; V was cut back by 0 bases and J by 3 bases. CDR1 is SGHNT and CDR2 is YYREEE in the germline V gene (reference sequence). The CDR3 loop is CASSLATPGQKETQYF. Written as DNA, the CDR3 is TGTGCCAGCAGCTTGGCCACCCCGGGACAGAAAGAGACCCAGTACTTC.

By share, this clone counts as medium-sized. The chain has TRBV9 and TRBJ1-1, with 7 bases that match TRBD1. J gave up 1 base and V 2 bases, and 5 bases lay outside the gene matches. CDR1 and CDR2 from the germline V gene are SGDLS and YYNGEE. This CDR3 contains 15 residues. The CDR3 loop is CASSVEGAENTEAFF. CDR3 nucleotides: TGTGCCAGCAGCGTGGAGGGGGCCGAGAACACTGAAGCTTTCTTT.

V gene TRBV28 combines with J gene TRBJ1-6; the D gene is possibly TRBD1 (5 bases). V shed 7 bases and J shed 7 bases, with 8 bases lying between them. The CDR3 is 12 residues long. The V gene's germline CDR1 is MDHEN and CDR2 SYDVKM. CDR3 in DNA: TGTGCCAGCACAGACAGAAATTCACCCCTCCACTTT. This codes for CASTDRNSPLHF.

V usage is TRBV6-5 and J usage is TRBJ2-5; 8 bases agree with TRBD2. This CDR3 region has 13 residues. Germline V gene sequence: CDR1 MNHEY, CDR2 SVGAGI. The junction had 9 bases not matched to a gene; V was cut back by 10 bases and J by 5 bases. The CDR3 sequence: CATLSGSDETQYF. DNA of the CDR3: TGTGCCACCCTGAGCGGGAGTGATGAGACCCAGTACTTC.

The chain carries TRBV24-1 and TRBJ2-7; 10 positions agree with TRBD1. V lost 6 bases to trimming and J lost 2 bases; unmatched junction nucleotides: 3. Germline V gene lookup returns CDR1 KGHDR and CDR2 SFDVKD. The CDR3 contains 14 residues. CDR3 DNA: TGTGCCACCAGTAGGGGACAGGGGACCTACGAGCAGTACTTC. Amino acids: CATSRGQGTYEQYF.

In its sample, this clone was seen once. The rearrangement joins TRBV7-9 to TRBJ2-5, with TRBD2 matching over 14 bases. The V and J ends lost 2 bases and 5 bases, in that order; junction bases with no gene match: 7. Germline values: CDR1 SEHNR, CDR2 FQNEAQ (reference sequence). The CDR3 covers 17 residues. The CDR3 DNA follows: TGTGCCAGCAGCTTACGGGGACTAGCGGGAGACGGCGAGACCCAGTACTTC. It encodes CASSLRGLAGDGETQYF. Using reference TRBV7-9 and TRBJ2-5 for the parts outside the CDR3, the full variable domain is DTGVSQNPRHKITKRGQNVTFRCDPISEHNRLYWYRQTLGQGPEFLTYFQNEAQLEKSRLLSDRFSAERPKGSFSTLEIQRTEQGDSAMYLCASSLRGLAGDGETQYFGPGTRLLVL.

The gene calls are TRBV5-1 and TRBJ2-1; the D gene is possibly TRBD2 (5 bases). The CDR3 has 16 residues. CDR1 is SGHRS, CDR2 YFSETQ, per germline. V was clipped by 4 bases and J by 10 bases, with 24 bases between them. The CDR3 nucleotides are TGCGCCAGCAGCAACACACTCGGCGGGTCCGTGAGGGAGCAGTTCTTC. Residues: CASSNTLGGSVREQFF.

This clone has at least ten counts. V usage is TRBV6-5 and J usage is TRBJ1-6; D ambiguous. This CDR3 has 15 residues. V was clipped by 7 bases and J by 13 bases, with 23 bases between them. CDR1 is MNHEY, CDR2 SVGAGI, per germline. The CDR3 spells CASIMSWAFIRPLHF. CDR3 DNA sequence: TGTGCCAGCATAATGTCGTGGGCTTTCATACGGCCCCTCCACTTT.

This clone was seen only once. J is TRBJ2-3 and V is TRBV25-1; tentative D call: TRBD2 (6 bases). CDR1 is MGHDK and CDR2 is SYGVNS in the germline V gene. The V end lost 2 bases, the J end lost 6 bases, and 15 bases lay between the germline ends. CDR3 length: 15 amino acids. Written as DNA, the CDR3 is TGTGCCAGCAGTGAAACTAGCCGGTGGGAGGATACGCAGTATTTT. This gives the protein CASSETSRWEDTQYF. Full variable domain (remainder filled in from reference TRBV25-1 and TRBJ2-3): EADIYQTPRYLVIGTGKKITLECSQTMGHDKMYWYQQDPGMELHLIHYSYGVNSTEKGDLSSESTVSRIRTEHFPLTLESARPSHTSQYLCASSETSRWEDTQYFGPGTRLTVL.

The genes are TRBV15 and TRBJ2-1; tentatively, D is TRBD2 (6 bases). The CDR3 has 15 amino acids. Germline-derived CDR1 and CDR2 are LNHNV and YYDKDF (reference sequence). Trimming stripped 8 bases from V and 2 bases from J, with 16 bases between. The CDR3 here is CATGGGAGTYNEQFF. The CDR3 DNA follows: TGTGCCACCGGTGGTGGGGCGGGAACCTACAATGAGCAGTTCTTC.

V usage is TRBV6-5 and J usage is TRBJ1-1, with 12 nucleotides matching TRBD1. The CDR3 covers 15 residues. The germline gives CDR1 MNHEY, CDR2 SVGAGI. Unmatched junction bases numbered 8, after V lost 8 bases and J lost 4 bases. The chain's CDR3 is CASGDRGLSGTEAFF. The DNA for the CDR3 is TGTGCCAGCGGGGACAGGGGGCTAAGCGGCACTGAAGCTTTCTTT.

The rearrangement uses TRBV14 and TRBJ1-5, with a weak D call TRBD1 (6 bases). V was pared by 5 bases and J by 6 bases, with 14 bases between. The CDR3 spans 14 residues. The germline CDR1 and CDR2 sequences are SGHDN and FVKESK. CDR3 protein: CASSVSGGPQPQHF. The DNA of the CDR3 is TGTGCCAGCAGCGTAAGTGGGGGCCCTCAGCCCCAGCATTTT.

The chain employs TRBV21-1 and TRBJ2-1; the D call of TRBD1 is as the table states it, not checked on the DNA. TRBV21-1 is listed as a pseudogene. The CDR3 runs to 13 residues. As DNA, the CDR3 is TGTGCCAGCAGGGGACAGGAGTACAATGAGCAGTTCTTC. Translating gives CASRGQEYNEQFF.

The chain combines TRBV19 with TRBJ2-3; maybe TRBD2 (5 bases). Trimming took 1 base from V and 3 from J, leaving 14 bases between them. The CDR3 runs 16 residues. Germline CDR1 LNHDA, CDR2 SQIVND (reference sequence). CDR3 sequence: CASSIAPGTGTDTQYF. The CDR3 nucleotides are TGTGCCAGTAGTATAGCCCCAGGAACGGGGACAGATACGCAGTATTTT.